These 7 T cell receptor beta chains came from one sample sequenced in a study of blood T cell repertoires in COVID-19. Libraries were prepared by immunoSEQ multiplex PCR; TCRdb keeps only in-frame clonotypes and omits some of them. The sample yields around 300,000 clones, about nine tenths seen once. The sequenced material came from peripheral blood. Receptors originate from a man between 50 and 59 years old with active or convalescent COVID-19.

The chain employs TRBV18 and TRBJ1-2, with D perhaps TRBD1 (5 bases). The CDR3 has 15 amino acids. Trimming cost V 3 bases and J 7 bases, with 18 bases left between them. In germline, CDR1 is KGHSH, CDR2 LQKENI. CDR3 nucleotides: TGTGCCAGCTCACCTGGATTAGGGGCAGCTGGTGGCTACACCTTC. Its translation is CASSPGLGAAGGYTF.

This rearrangement joins TRBV13 to TRBJ1-2; the D gene is possibly TRBD1 (5 bases). The ends were cut back, 2 bases at V and 2 bases at J, with 9 bases in the middle. The CDR3 has 14 amino acids. Germline lookup yields CDR1 PRHDT and CDR2 FYEKMQ (reference sequence). For the CDR3, the DNA is TGTGCCAGCAGCTTAACAGGCGCAAACTATGGCTACACCTTC. Encoded protein: CASSLTGANYGYTF.

This chain connects TRBV7-9 to TRBJ2-7, with 11 bases lining up with TRBD1. The CDR3 loop spans 18 amino acids. J lost 0 bases, V lost 2 bases, and 9 bases had no gene match. The germline CDR1 and CDR2 sequences are SEHNR and FQNEAQ (reference sequence). In DNA form, the CDR3 reads TGTGCCAGCAGCTTAAGCTCGGGACAGGGGGTCGTCTCCTACGAGCAGTACTTC. Its protein product is CASSLSSGQGVVSYEQYF.

Concerning this clone: The same CDR3 is also encoded by other DNA sequences in this sample. V gene TRBV28 combines with J gene TRBJ2-2, with TRBD1 as a possible D gene (5 bases). The germline V gene encodes CDR1 MDHEN and CDR2 SYDVKM. The CDR3 contains 14 residues. Trimming took 3 bases from V and 5 from J, leaving 10 bases between them. The CDR3 reads CASSLGQGTGELFF. CDR3 sequence (DNA): TGTGCCAGCAGTTTGGGTCAGGGAACCGGGGAGCTGTTTTTT.

This clone was observed once. The rearrangement uses TRBV3-1 (or the pseudogene TRBV3-2) and TRBJ1-2, with D maybe TRBD1 (5 bases). Trimming pared 0 bases from V and 4 bases from J, leaving 12 bases between. There are 15 residues in the CDR3. Germline V CDR1 and CDR2: LGHDT, YNNKEL (reference sequence). The chain's CDR3 is CASSQDFRGVYGYTF. The CDR3 nucleotides are TGTGCCAGCAGCCAAGATTTTCGGGGGGTCTATGGCTACACCTTC.

This rearrangement joins TRBV7-2 to TRBJ2-6; 10 bases are shared with TRBD1. The CDR3 spans 16 residues. Germline CDR1 is SGHTA and CDR2 is FQGNSA. V lost 5 bases to trimming and J lost 0 bases; unmatched junction nucleotides: 1. CDR3 bases: TGTGCCAGCAGCCGGACAGGGGGCTCTGGGGCCAACGTCCTGACTTTC. As protein: CASSRTGGSGANVLTF.

V and J are TRBV7-9 and TRBJ1-4; 7 positions agree with TRBD1. CDR1 is SEHNR, CDR2 FQNEAQ, per germline (reference sequence). The CDR3 spans 14 residues. V lost 5 bases to trimming and J lost 5 bases; unmatched junction nucleotides: 5. The CDR3 DNA sequence: TGTGCCAGCAGCCCGAGGACAGGAAATGAAAAACTGTTTTTT. Protein sequence: CASSPRTGNEKLFF.